This T cell receptor (beta chain) was retrieved from a study of T cell responses to AZD1222 COVID-19 vaccine (dated by TCRdb to the early 2020s). In terms of the full investigation: TCR sequencing was performed for roughly 250 trial participants, of whom around 200 were given two doses of AZD1222 and around 25 were given two doses of MenACWY control vaccine. Trial participants were enrolled by age into 18-55, 56-69 and 70-plus year subgroups, with 148, 28 and 57 TCR-sequenced participants respectively.

As encoded in the germline V gene (reference sequence), CDR1 is MNHEY while CDR2 is SMNVEV. The CDR3 sequence holds 12 residues, the cysteine and phenylalanine included. The DNA shown is the 36-base CDR3, in frame from base 1. V gives up 11 bases and J gives up 5 bases, and the segment between their germline ends measures 16 bases. Remarks on this clone: It lacks a known antigen. No qualities accompany the bases; no much larger clone lies one base away.

The sample's time point label is to be understood as: about 28 days (+/-7) after the second vaccine dose. AZD1222 recipients given second doses at about 4 weeks or at about 12 weeks were pooled, since spike-specific TCR depth and breadth were not found to differ between the two schedules. Vaccinee samples came from UK trials COV001 and COV002, including a single-blind randomized controlled phase 2/3 trial of AZD1222 (ChAdOx1 nCoV-19) in healthy adults. For TCRbeta chain sequencing, PBMC samples were collected from trial participants at day 0 and at day 28 after the second dose. The CDR3 regions of human TCRbeta chains were subjected to immunosequencing. The paper's data handling went like this. TCRs in the repertoires were compared against a reference library of SARS-CoV-2-specific TCRs that had been generated with the MIRA antigen-specificity platform. Breadth was defined as the fraction of unique TCRs that were SARS-CoV-2-associated. Depth was defined as the fraction of total T cells that were SARS-CoV-2-associated. Using the MIRA data, each spike-specific TCR was mapped to the spike region that the TCR reacts to and placed in a CD4 or CD8 class. Log10-transformed breadth and depth values were compared by one-way ANOVA with Sidak's multiple comparisons tests. TCRdb limited this immuneACCESS table to in-frame rearrangements with V and J called. A share of clones is missing; checked studies link under half to unresolved V genes, and the rest is unexplained. The V and J calls and the clone size are those of that table, but D and trimming were determined from the DNA. This sample is represented by 30,000 to 35,000 clones; approximately 90% of them were singletons. The ten largest clonotypes hold 11% of the sample.

Overall study outcomes, separate from this receptor: A significant rise in spike-specific TCR breadth and depth was observed after two AZD1222 doses relative to day 0 and relative to MenACWY recipients. Most participants were white British and females outnumbered males, and the authors suggested that clonal diversity may have been underestimated. The vaccine-associated CD4 TCRs covered the entire spike protein, and the dominant responses fell in regions 160-218 and 743-854. Because no day 14 peak-response samples were available, the repertoires could be characterized only after the peak T cell response. Conclusions about previously exposed vaccinees are limited, since just a handful of AZD1222 recipients were seropositive for SARS-CoV-2 at baseline. Nearly half of unique spike-specific TCRs reportedly recognized epitopes outside regions mutated in the B.1.351 and B.1.1.7 variants. The 56-69-year group was small, and its depth increase did not reach significance, likely because of low power.

This specimen consisted of peripheral blood, obtained 28 days after the second AZD1222 dose. This clonotype originated in an adult who received the AZD1222 COVID-19 vaccine. Recombination linked TRBV27 to TRBJ2-7; 5 matching bases give a weak D call of TRBD2. The DNA sequence is as follows: TGTGCCTTGAGCCAGAGGGTCCACGAGCAGTACTTC. This sequence encodes CALSQRVHEQYF.